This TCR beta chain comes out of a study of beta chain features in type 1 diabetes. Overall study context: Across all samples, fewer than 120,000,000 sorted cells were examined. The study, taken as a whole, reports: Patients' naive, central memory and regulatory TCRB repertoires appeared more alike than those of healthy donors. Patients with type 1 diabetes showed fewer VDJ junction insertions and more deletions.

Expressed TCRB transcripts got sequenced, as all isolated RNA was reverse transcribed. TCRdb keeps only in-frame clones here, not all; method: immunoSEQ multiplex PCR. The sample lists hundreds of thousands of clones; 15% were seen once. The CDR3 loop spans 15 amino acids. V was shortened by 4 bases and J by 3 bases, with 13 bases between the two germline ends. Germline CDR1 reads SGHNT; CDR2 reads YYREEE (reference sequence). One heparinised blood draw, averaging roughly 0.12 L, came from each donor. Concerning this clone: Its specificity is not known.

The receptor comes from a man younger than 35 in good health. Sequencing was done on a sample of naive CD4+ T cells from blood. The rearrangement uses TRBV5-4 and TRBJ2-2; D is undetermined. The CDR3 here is CASSLRSSYTGELFF. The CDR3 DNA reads TGTGCCAGCAGCCTTCGTTCAAGTTACACCGGGGAGCTGTTTTTT.